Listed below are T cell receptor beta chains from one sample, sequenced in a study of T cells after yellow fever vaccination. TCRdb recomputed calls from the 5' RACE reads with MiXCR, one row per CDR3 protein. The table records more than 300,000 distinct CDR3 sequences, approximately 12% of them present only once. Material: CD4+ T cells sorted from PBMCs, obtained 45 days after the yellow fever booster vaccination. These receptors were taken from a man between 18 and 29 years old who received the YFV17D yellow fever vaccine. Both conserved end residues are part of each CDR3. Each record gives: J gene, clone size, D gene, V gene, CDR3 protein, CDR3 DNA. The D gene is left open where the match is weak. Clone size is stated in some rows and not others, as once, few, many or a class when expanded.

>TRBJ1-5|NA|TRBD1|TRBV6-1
CASLSGDRDHQPQHF
TGTGCCAGCCTATCCGGGGACAGGGACCATCAGCCCCAGCATTTT
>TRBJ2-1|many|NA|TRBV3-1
CASSETSPGEQFF
TGTGCCAGCAGCGAAACTAGTCCTGGGGAGCAGTTCTTC
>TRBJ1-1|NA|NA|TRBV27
CASLWTRGSTEAFF
TGTGCCAGCCTTTGGACACGCGGAAGCACTGAAGCTTTCTTT
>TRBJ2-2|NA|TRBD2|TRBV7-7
CAGGTSGRDTGELFF
TGTGCCGGGGGAACTAGCGGGCGAGACACCGGGGAGCTGTTTTTT
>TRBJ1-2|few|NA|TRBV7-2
CASSPHREYGYTF
TGTGCCAGCAGCCCCCACAGGGAGTACGGCTACACCTTC
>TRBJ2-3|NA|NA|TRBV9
CASTRGGWADTQYF
TGTGCCAGCACGAGAGGGGGGTGGGCCGATACGCAGTATTTT
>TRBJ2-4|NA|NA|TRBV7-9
CAISGQRAKNIQYF
TGTGCCATTTCAGGACAGAGAGCCAAAAACATTCAGTACTTC
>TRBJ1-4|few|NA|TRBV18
CASSPQEVNEKLFF
TGTGCCAGCTCACCGCAGGAGGTGAACGAAAAACTGTTTTTT
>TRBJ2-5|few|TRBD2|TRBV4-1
CASSQGTSGAQETQYF
TGCGCCAGCAGCCAGGGGACTAGCGGGGCCCAAGAGACCCAGTACTTC
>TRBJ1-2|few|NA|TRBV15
CATSRVGIGTGVGYTF
TGTGCCACCAGCAGAGTCGGGATAGGGACTGGTGTAGGCTACACCTTC
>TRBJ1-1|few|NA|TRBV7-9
CASSLSFRHAAFF
TGTGCCAGCAGCTTATCTTTCCGGCATGCGGCTTTCTTT
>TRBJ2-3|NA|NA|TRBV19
CASSMGGGKDTQYF
TGTGCCAGTAGTATGGGTGGGGGGAAGGATACGCAGTATTTT
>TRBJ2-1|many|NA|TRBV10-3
CATAATPAYNEQFF
TGTGCCACTGCGGCGACTCCTGCCTACAATGAGCAGTTCTTC
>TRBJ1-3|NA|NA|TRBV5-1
CASSYQLTGSGNTIYF
TGCGCCAGCAGCTACCAGCTCACAGGTTCTGGAAACACCATATATTTT
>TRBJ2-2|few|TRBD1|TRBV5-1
CASRRNRDRNTGELFF
TGCGCCAGCAGGCGCAACCGGGACAGAAACACCGGGGAGCTGTTTTTT
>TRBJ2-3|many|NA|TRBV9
CASSTSTHTDTQYF
TGTGCCAGCAGCACGTCTACCCATACAGATACGCAGTATTTT
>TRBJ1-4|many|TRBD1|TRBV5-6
CASSSPGTGSEKLFF
TGTGCCAGCAGCTCACCCGGGACAGGGTCTGAAAAACTGTTTTTT
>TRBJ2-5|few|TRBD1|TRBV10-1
CASSGAGTGERETQYF
TGCGCCAGCAGTGGAGCCGGGACAGGGGAACGAGAGACCCAGTACTTC
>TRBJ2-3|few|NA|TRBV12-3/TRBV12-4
CASSLEHGGTADTQYF
TGTGCCAGCAGTTTAGAACACGGGGGGACAGCAGATACGCAGTATTTT
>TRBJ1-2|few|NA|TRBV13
CASSPPPVGGAGYGYTF
TGTGCCAGCAGCCCACCGCCAGTGGGGGGAGCCGGCTATGGCTACACCTTC
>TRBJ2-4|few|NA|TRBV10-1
CASSEVREPIYENIQYF
TGCGCCAGCAGTGAGGTTAGGGAACCAATCTACGAAAACATTCAGTACTTC
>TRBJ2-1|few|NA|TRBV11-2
CASSLRIQHHEQFF
TGTGCCAGCAGCTTACGGATCCAGCATCATGAGCAGTTCTTC
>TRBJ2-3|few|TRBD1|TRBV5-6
CASSLEGQGARDTQYF
TGTGCCAGCAGCTTGGAGGGACAGGGGGCGCGGGATACGCAGTATTTT
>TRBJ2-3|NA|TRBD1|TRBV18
CASSLSGTDGTDTQYF
TGTGCCAGCTCACTATCCGGGACAGATGGCACAGATACGCAGTATTTT
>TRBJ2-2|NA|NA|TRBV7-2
CASSLVSGIPGELFF
TGTGCCAGCAGCTTAGTGTCGGGAATCCCCGGGGAGCTGTTTTTT
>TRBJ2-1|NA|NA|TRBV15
CATSRDIRGGNEQFF
TGTGCCACCAGCAGAGATATAAGGGGGGGGAATGAGCAGTTCTTC
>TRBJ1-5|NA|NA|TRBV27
CASRSGAGQYQPQHF
TGTGCCAGCAGATCCGGGGCAGGGCAGTATCAGCCCCAGCATTTT
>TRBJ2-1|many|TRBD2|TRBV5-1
CASSGGLAYNEQFF
TGCGCCAGCAGCGGCGGACTAGCCTACAATGAGCAGTTCTTC
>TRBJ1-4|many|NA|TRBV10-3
CAISAGTGEKLFF
TGTGCCATCAGCGCGGGGACGGGAGAAAAACTGTTTTTT
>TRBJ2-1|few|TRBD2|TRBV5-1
CASSEGAGAVEQFF
TGCGCCAGCAGCGAGGGAGCGGGGGCAGTTGAGCAGTTCTTC
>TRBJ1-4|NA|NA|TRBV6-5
CASSSGGEKLFF
TGTGCCAGCAGTTCGGGCGGCGAAAAACTGTTTTTT
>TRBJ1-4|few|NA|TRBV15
CATSRDGGALNEKLFF
TGTGCCACCAGCAGAGATGGGGGGGCGTTGAATGAAAAACTGTTTTTT
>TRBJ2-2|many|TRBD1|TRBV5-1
CASSFTGGADTGELFF
TGCGCCAGCAGCTTTACAGGGGGCGCGGACACCGGGGAGCTGTTTTTT
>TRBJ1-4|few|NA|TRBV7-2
CASSSPGREGEKLFF
TGTGCCAGCAGCTCCCCCGGTCGGGAAGGGGAAAAACTGTTTTTT
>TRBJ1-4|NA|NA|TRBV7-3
CASSPGAGEKLFF
TGTGCCAGCAGCCCAGGGGCCGGTGAAAAACTGTTTTTT
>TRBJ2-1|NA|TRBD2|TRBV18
CASSPPAGGFNNEQFF
TGTGCCAGCTCACCTCCAGCGGGGGGATTTAACAATGAGCAGTTCTTC
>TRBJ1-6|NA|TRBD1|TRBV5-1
CASSVRQGRTYNSPLHF
TGCGCCAGCAGCGTTCGACAGGGACGTACCTATAATTCACCCCTCCACTTT
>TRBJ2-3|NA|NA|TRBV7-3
CASSSQQADTQYF
TGTGCCAGCAGCTCCCAACAGGCAGATACGCAGTATTTT
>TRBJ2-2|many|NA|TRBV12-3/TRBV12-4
CASSLYREDGELFF
TGTGCCAGCAGTTTGTACAGGGAGGACGGGGAGCTGTTTTTT
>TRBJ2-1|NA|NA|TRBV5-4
CASSLASGNNEQFF
TGTGCCAGCAGCTTGGCCAGTGGGAACAATGAGCAGTTCTTC
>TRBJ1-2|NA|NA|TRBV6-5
CASSPGPYGYTF
TGTGCCAGCAGCCCCGGACCTTATGGCTACACCTTC
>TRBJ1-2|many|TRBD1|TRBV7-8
CASSSGDRASYGYTF
TGTGCCAGCAGCTCAGGGGACAGGGCTAGTTACGGCTACACCTTC
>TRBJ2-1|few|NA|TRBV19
CASSWDGGQYNEQFF
TGTGCCAGTAGTTGGGACGGAGGACAATACAATGAGCAGTTCTTC
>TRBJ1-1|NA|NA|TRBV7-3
CASSERGGTEAFF
TGTGCCAGCAGCGAAAGAGGGGGGACTGAAGCTTTCTTT
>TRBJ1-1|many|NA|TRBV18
CASSPLGAVTGTEAFF
TGTGCCAGCTCACCACTGGGAGCGGTAACGGGAACTGAAGCTTTCTTT
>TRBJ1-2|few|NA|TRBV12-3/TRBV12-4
CASSPTTDLSYGYTF
TGTGCCAGCAGTCCCACGACTGACCTCTCCTATGGCTACACCTTC
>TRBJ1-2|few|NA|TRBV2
CASRELEVFGNYGYTF
TGTGCCAGCAGGGAACTCGAAGTTTTTGGTAACTATGGCTACACCTTC
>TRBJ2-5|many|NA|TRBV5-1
CASSSLPPGRSQETQYF
TGCGCCAGCAGCTCCCTCCCTCCGGGACGCAGCCAAGAGACCCAGTACTTC
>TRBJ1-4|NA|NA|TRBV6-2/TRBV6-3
CASTKTPGEKLFF
TGTGCCAGCACCAAGACACCCGGGGAAAAACTGTTTTTT
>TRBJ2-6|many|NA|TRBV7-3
CASSPVGVLGSGANVLTF
TGTGCCAGCAGCCCAGTTGGCGTCCTAGGCTCTGGGGCCAACGTCCTGACTTTC
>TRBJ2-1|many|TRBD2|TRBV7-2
CASSFTGGGIEQFF
TGTGCCAGCAGCTTCACGGGGGGTGGGATTGAGCAGTTCTTC
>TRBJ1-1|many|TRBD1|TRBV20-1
CSAPDRALVAFF
TGCAGTGCTCCGGACAGGGCATTGGTAGCTTTCTTT
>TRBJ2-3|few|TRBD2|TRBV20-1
CSANRRLAGGTDTQYF
TGCAGTGCCAACCGACGACTAGCGGGGGGCACAGATACGCAGTATTTT
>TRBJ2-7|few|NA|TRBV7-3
CASSLNGGDIYEQYF
TGTGCCAGCAGCTTAAATGGCGGGGACATTTACGAGCAGTACTTC
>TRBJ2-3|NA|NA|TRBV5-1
CASSLLPGDTDTQYF
TGCGCCAGCAGCCTGCTGCCCGGGGACACAGATACGCAGTATTTT
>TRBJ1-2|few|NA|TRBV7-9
CASSLGGGTFLPYGYTF
TGTGCCAGCAGCTTAGGTGGCGGGACCTTCTTACCCTATGGCTACACCTTC
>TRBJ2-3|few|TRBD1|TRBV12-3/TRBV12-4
CASITGGAADTQYF
TGTGCCAGCATAACAGGGGGCGCGGCAGATACGCAGTATTTT
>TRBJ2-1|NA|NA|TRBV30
CAWRHTQTRPFF
TGTGCCTGGAGACACACCCAAACGCGCCCGTTCTTC
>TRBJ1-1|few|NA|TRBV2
CASTKDSNTEAFF
TGTGCCAGCACAAAGGACAGTAACACTGAAGCTTTCTTT
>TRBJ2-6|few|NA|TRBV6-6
CASRGAVGANVLTF
TGTGCCAGCCGGGGAGCGGTTGGGGCCAACGTCCTGACTTTC